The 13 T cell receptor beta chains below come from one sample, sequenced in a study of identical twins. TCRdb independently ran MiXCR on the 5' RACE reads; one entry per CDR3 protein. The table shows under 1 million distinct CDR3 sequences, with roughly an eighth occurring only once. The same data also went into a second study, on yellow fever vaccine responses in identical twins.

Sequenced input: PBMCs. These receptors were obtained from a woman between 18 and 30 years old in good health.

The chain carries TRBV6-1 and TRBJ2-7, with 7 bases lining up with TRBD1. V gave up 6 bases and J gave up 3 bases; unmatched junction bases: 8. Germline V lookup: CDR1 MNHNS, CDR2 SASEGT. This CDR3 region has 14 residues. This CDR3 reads CASSSGTAIYEQYV. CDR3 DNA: TGTGCCAGCAGCTCCGGGACAGCTATCTACGAGCAGTACGTC.

The CDR3 here is CSARDLGQFYEQYV. CDR3 nucleotide sequence: TGCAGTGCTAGAGATCTTGGACAATTCTACGAGCAGTACGTC. The rearrangement links TRBV20-1 to TRBJ2-7, with D possibly TRBD1 on 5 matching bases. This CDR3 is built from 14 residues. Per the germline V gene, CDR1 is DFQATT and CDR2 is SNEGSKA (reference sequence). Between the trimmed V and J ends, which lost 0 bases and 3 bases, there was a span of 12 bases.

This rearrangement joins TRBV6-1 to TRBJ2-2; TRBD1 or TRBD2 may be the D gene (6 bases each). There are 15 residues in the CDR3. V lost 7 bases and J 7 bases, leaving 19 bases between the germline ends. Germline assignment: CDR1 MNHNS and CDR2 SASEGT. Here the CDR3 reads CASKPRGLDGGELFF. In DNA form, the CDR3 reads TGTGCCAGCAAGCCCCGGGGGCTAGATGGCGGGGAGCTGTTTTTT.

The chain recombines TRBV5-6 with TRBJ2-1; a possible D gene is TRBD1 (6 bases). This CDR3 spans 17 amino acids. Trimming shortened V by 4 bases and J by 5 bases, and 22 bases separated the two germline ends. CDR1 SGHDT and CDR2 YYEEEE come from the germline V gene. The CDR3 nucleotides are TGTGCCAGCAGCCGAGGGGGAGCAATCATAATAAACAATGAGCAGTTCTTC. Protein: CASSRGGAIIINNEQFF.

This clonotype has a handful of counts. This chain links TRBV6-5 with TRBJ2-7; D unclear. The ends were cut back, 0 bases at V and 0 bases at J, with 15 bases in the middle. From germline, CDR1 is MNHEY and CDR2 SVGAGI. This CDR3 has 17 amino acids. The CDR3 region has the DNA TGTGCCAGCAGTTACTCTATTGGCGGCCGAACCTCCTACGAGCAGTACGTC. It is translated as CASSYSIGGRTSYEQYV.

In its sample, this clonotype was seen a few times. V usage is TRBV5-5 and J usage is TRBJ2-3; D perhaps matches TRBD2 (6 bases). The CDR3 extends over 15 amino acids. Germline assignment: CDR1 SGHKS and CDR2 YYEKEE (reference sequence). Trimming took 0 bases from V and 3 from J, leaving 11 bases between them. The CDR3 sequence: CASSLEGGETDTQYF. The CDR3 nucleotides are TGTGCCAGCAGCTTGGAGGGAGGCGAGACAGATACGCAGTATTTT. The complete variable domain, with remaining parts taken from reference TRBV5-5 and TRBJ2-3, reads DAGVTQSPTHLIKTRGQQVTLRCSPISGHKSVSWYQQVLGQGPQFIFQYYEKEERGRGNFPDRFSARQFPNYSSELNVNALLLGDSALYLCASSLEGGETDTQYFGPGTRLTVL.

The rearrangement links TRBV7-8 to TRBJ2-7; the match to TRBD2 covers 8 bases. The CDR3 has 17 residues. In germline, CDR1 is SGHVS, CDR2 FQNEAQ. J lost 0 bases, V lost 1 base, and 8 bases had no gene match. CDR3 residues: CASSLGSSGFSSYEQYF. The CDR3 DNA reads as TGTGCCAGCAGCTTAGGGTCTAGCGGGTTTAGCTCCTACGAGCAGTACTTC.

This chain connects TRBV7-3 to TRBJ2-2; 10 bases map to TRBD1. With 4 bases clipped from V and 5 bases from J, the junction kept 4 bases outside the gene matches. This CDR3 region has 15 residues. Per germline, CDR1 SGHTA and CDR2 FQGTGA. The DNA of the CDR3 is TGTGCCAGCAGCTCCCCGGACAGGGGGACCGGGGAGCTGTTTTTT. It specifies CASSSPDRGTGELFF.

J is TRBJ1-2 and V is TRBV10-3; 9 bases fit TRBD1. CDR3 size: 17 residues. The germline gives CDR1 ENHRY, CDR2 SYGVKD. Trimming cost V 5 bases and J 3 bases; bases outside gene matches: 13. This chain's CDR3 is CAISLRDRDLTDYGYTF. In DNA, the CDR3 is TGTGCCATCAGTCTCCGGGACAGGGATTTAACCGACTATGGCTACACCTTC.

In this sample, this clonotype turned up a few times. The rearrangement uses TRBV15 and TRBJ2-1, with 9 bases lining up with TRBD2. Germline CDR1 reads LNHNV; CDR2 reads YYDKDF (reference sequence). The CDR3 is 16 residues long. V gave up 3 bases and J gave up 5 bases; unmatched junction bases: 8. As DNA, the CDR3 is TGTGCCACCAGCAGTGGGGGAGCGGGAGGACACAATGAGCAGTTCTTC. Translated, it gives CATSSGGAGGHNEQFF.

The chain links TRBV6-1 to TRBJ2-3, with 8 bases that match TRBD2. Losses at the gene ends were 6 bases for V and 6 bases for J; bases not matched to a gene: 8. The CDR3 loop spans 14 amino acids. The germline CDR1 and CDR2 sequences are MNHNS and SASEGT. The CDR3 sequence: CASSPARGGDTQYF. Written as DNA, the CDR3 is TGTGCCAGCAGCCCGGCCCGGGGGGGGGATACGCAGTATTTT.

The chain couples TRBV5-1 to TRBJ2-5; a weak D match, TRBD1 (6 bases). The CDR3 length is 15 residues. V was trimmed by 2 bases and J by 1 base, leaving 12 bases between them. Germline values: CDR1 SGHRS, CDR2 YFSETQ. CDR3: CASSFKTGGQETQYF. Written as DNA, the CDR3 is TGCGCCAGCAGCTTCAAGACAGGTGGCCAAGAGACCCAGTACTTC.

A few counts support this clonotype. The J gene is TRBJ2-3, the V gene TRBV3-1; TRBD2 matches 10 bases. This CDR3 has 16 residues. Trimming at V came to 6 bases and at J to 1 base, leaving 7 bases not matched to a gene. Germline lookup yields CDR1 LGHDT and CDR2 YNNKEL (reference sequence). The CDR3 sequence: CASRLAGGAGTDTQYF. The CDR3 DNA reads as TGTGCCAGCAGGTTAGCGGGAGGTGCCGGCACAGATACGCAGTATTTT.